Each of the 29 T cell receptor beta chains below was sequenced from the same sample in a study of shared clonotypes between healthy human individuals. Only in-frame clones appear in the TCRdb table, and some are missing; sequencing was by immunoSEQ multiplex PCR. The sample includes millions of clones, roughly 93% of them seen just once. The sample consisted of naive CD4+ T cells from PBMCs. Regarding subset: CD45RA+ positively selected. Receptor source: a man between 18 and 29 years old in good health. Some clones in this sample may be carry-over from other donors' samples.

The V gene is TRBV6-5, the J gene TRBJ2-7, with D perhaps TRBD2 (5 bases). Trimming removed 1 base from V and 4 bases from J, with 14 bases in between. The germline V gene encodes CDR1 MNHEY and CDR2 SVGAGI. This CDR3 has 15 amino acids. CDR3 DNA sequence: TGTGCCAGCAGTTACTACCGGGGTCGTAAGTACGAGCAGTACTTC. Protein: CASSYYRGRKYEQYF.

The rearrangement joins TRBV19 to TRBJ1-5; D ambiguous. There are 16 residues in the CDR3. Trimming stripped 3 bases from V and 4 bases from J, with 16 bases between. Germline V gives CDR1 LNHDA, CDR2 SQIVND (reference sequence). The CDR3 region is CASSIPFGFLNQPQHF. CDR3 bases: TGTGCCAGTAGTATCCCTTTCGGATTCTTAAATCAGCCCCAGCATTTT.

The CDR3 loop is CASSARLSSYEQYF. The CDR3 DNA reads as TGCGCCAGCAGCGCCAGGTTGAGCTCCTACGAGCAGTACTTC. The chain is built from TRBV5-1 and TRBJ2-7; D not certain. Trimming stripped 4 bases from V and 0 bases from J, with 11 bases between. Germline CDR1 reads SGHRS; CDR2 reads YFSETQ. The CDR3 has 14 amino acids.

The chain links TRBV28 to TRBJ2-2, with 10 bases identical to TRBD2. Unmatched junction bases numbered 8, after V lost 10 bases and J lost 3 bases. The germline V gene encodes CDR1 MDHEN and CDR2 SYDVKM. The CDR3 runs to 15 residues. The CDR3 bases are TGTGCCACCTCACCGGGACTAGCGTACACCGGGGAGCTGTTTTTT. This codes for CATSPGLAYTGELFF.

This chain joins TRBV5-4 and TRBJ2-3, with D perhaps matching TRBD2 (5 bases). Germline lookup yields CDR1 SGHNT and CDR2 YYREEE (reference sequence). V lost 0 bases and J lost 5, with 10 bases in between. This CDR3 has 14 residues. The CDR3 region is CASSLEGVVDTQYF. Written as DNA, the CDR3 is TGTGCCAGCAGCTTGGAGGGAGTTGTAGATACGCAGTATTTT.

The V and J genes are TRBV15 and TRBJ1-2; the match to TRBD1 covers 8 bases. Per germline, CDR1 LNHNV and CDR2 YYDKDF (reference sequence). Unmatched junction bases numbered 9, after V lost 5 bases and J lost 7 bases. The CDR3 extends over 14 amino acids. The CDR3 loop is CATSRGQGTTGYTF. DNA for the CDR3: TGTGCCACCAGCCGAGGACAGGGAACAACTGGCTACACCTTC.

J is TRBJ1-1 and V is TRBV7-2; D ambiguous. Germline assignment: CDR1 SGHTA and CDR2 FQGNSA. This CDR3 spans 13 amino acids. Trimming took 10 bases from V and 1 from J, leaving 13 bases between them. The CDR3 DNA reads TGTGCCACCGCAAAAGGCCCGAACACTGAAGCTTTCTTT. As protein: CATAKGPNTEAFF.

V is TRBV28 and J is TRBJ2-1; 9 bases are a match to TRBD2. The junction had 5 bases not matched to a gene; V was cut back by 3 bases and J by 14 bases. The CDR3 extends over 12 amino acids. Germline CDR1 reads MDHEN; CDR2 reads SYDVKM. The CDR3 is CASSLRRGGKFF. CDR3 nucleotides: TGTGCCAGCAGTTTGCGGCGGGGGGGCAAGTTCTTC.

The rearrangement uses TRBV18 and TRBJ2-7; TRBD2 matches 10 bases. V shed 3 bases and J 2 bases; nucleotides not matched to a gene: 4. The CDR3 is made up of 15 amino acids. CDR1 is KGHSH, CDR2 LQKENI, per germline. The CDR3 loop is CASSPSGTSAYEQYF. CDR3 DNA: TGTGCCAGCTCACCCTCCGGGACTAGCGCCTACGAGCAGTACTTC.

In its sample, this clone was seen once. This chain links TRBV19 with TRBJ1-4; unclear D gene. This CDR3 comprises 13 residues. Trimming cost V 5 bases and J 6 bases, with 10 bases left between them. Germline CDR1 and CDR2: LNHDA and SQIVND (reference sequence). The CDR3 protein is CASSDRSDEKLFF. Here the CDR3 DNA reads TGTGCCAGTAGTGATAGGTCGGATGAAAAACTGTTTTTT.

The rearrangement uses TRBV5-1 and TRBJ2-2, with 9 bases aligning to TRBD1. The CDR3 contains 15 residues. CDR1 SGHRS and CDR2 YFSETQ come from the germline V gene. Germline trimming cut 4 bases from V and 7 bases from J; bases unmatched to any gene: 8. CDR3: CASSLEGQGGGELFF. The CDR3 nucleotides are TGCGCCAGCAGCCTGGAGGGACAGGGCGGCGGGGAGCTGTTTTTT.

As DNA, the CDR3 is TGTGCCAGCAGCTACGGACAACCGCCCGGAGAAATAGGCTACACCTTC. Amino acid sequence: CASSYGQPPGEIGYTF. This chain links TRBV5-4 with TRBJ1-2, with D tentatively TRBD1 (5 bases). V was shortened by 3 bases and J by 8 bases, with 23 bases between the two germline ends. CDR1 is SGHNT and CDR2 is YYREEE in the germline V gene (reference sequence). CDR3 size: 16 residues. The full variable domain, its missing parts supplied by reference TRBV5-4 and TRBJ1-2, is ETGVTQSPTHLIKTRGQQVTLRCSSQSGHNTVSWYQQALGQGPQFIFQYYREEENGRGNFPPRFSGLQFPNYSSELNVNALELDDSALYLCASSYGQPPGEIGYTFGSGTRLTVV.

DNA of the CDR3: TGCAGCGTTAGGCTATCGGGTAGGGCCTACGAGCAGTACTTC. Its protein product is CSVRLSGRAYEQYF. The chain has TRBV29-1 and TRBJ2-7; D is unresolved. V gave up 5 bases and J gave up 2 bases, with 16 bases separating them. This CDR3 region has 14 residues. Per germline, CDR1 SQVTM and CDR2 ANQGSEA.

This chain connects TRBV9 to TRBJ2-1, with TRBD2 matching over 15 bases. The CDR3 extends over 16 amino acids. Losses at the gene ends were 0 bases for V and 8 bases for J; bases not matched to a gene: 3. The germline gives CDR1 SGDLS, CDR2 YYNGEE. In nucleotides, the CDR3 is TGTGCCAGCAGCGTAGGGACTAGCGGGAGGGTTGATGAGCAGTTCTTC. Translated, it gives CASSVGTSGRVDEQFF.

The chain joins TRBV9 to TRBJ2-6, with D possibly being TRBD1 (6 bases). Germline assignment: CDR1 SGDLS and CDR2 YYNGEE. V dropped 0 bases and J dropped 2 bases, with 12 bases sitting between them. The CDR3 length is 17 residues. CDR3 sequence (DNA): TGTGCCAGCAGCGTAGGACAGGTTGGGGCTGGGGCCAACGTCCTGACTTTC. As protein: CASSVGQVGAGANVLTF. The variable domain in full, completed from reference TRBV9 and TRBJ2-6, reads DSGVTQTPKHLITATGQRVTLRCSPRSGDLSVYWYQQSLDQGLQFLIQYYNGEERAKGNILERFSAQQFPDLHSELNLSSLELGDSALYFCASSVGQVGAGANVLTFGAGSRLTVL.

This clone appeared a single time. The chain has TRBV29-1 and TRBJ2-7; TRBD2 agrees at 9 bases. Germline assignment: CDR1 SQVTM and CDR2 ANQGSEA. CDR3 length: 14 residues. J was trimmed by 4 bases and V by 6 bases; bases with no gene match: 10. CDR3 in amino acids: CSVAAGAGGYEQYF. The CDR3 bases are TGCAGCGTGGCCGCTGGGGCGGGAGGGTACGAGCAGTACTTC.

This chain joins TRBV28 and TRBJ2-2; D remains unclear. V lost 4 bases to trimming and J lost 1 base, with 4 bases between them. Germline V lookup: CDR1 MDHEN, CDR2 SYDVKM. The CDR3 covers 13 residues. CDR3 sequence (DNA): TGTGCCAGCAGTTCTGTGAACACCGGGGAGCTGTTTTTT. Translated, it gives CASSSVNTGELFF.

The chain couples TRBV18 to TRBJ1-4, with D possibly TRBD1 on 5 matching bases. This CDR3 spans 14 amino acids. CDR1 and CDR2 (germline): KGHSH, LQKENI. Trimming took off 2 bases at V and 7 bases at J, with 11 bases between the two ends. The CDR3 is CASSPGARTEKLFF. The DNA of the CDR3 is TGTGCCAGCTCACCAGGGGCGAGGACTGAAAAACTGTTTTTT.

This chain uses TRBV6-6 with TRBJ1-1; 10 nucleotides agree with TRBD1. J gave up 3 bases and V 5 bases, and 3 bases lay outside the gene matches. CDR1 is MNHNY and CDR2 is SVGAGI in the germline V gene (reference sequence). The CDR3 runs to 14 residues. The CDR3 sequence is CASSGTGADTEAFF. DNA for the CDR3: TGTGCCAGCAGTGGGACAGGGGCGGACACTGAAGCTTTCTTT.

The chain uses TRBV5-1 and TRBJ2-1; 10 positions match TRBD2. V trimming: 3 bases; J trimming: 3 bases; junction bases outside the gene matches: 15. The germline CDR1 and CDR2 sequences are SGHRS and YFSETQ. CDR3 length equals 19 residues. CDR3 loop: CASSSAEYRLAGFYNEQFF. CDR3 in DNA: TGCGCCAGCAGCTCCGCGGAATACAGACTAGCGGGTTTCTACAATGAGCAGTTCTTC.

The chain employs TRBV6-1 and TRBJ2-1, with 10 bases matching TRBD2. V was clipped by 1 base and J by 6 bases; unmatched bases: 3. The CDR3 consists of 15 residues. Germline-derived CDR1 and CDR2 are MNHNS and SASEGT. CDR3 nucleotides: TGTGCCAGCAGTGAAGGGGCTAGCGGGAGCAATGAGCAGTTCTTC. Amino acid sequence: CASSEGASGSNEQFF.

The CDR3 DNA follows: TGTGCCAGCAGCTTAAGGCCCCGGACTGAAGCTTTCTTT. This translates into CASSLRPRTEAFF. The chain recombines TRBV11-1 with TRBJ1-1; the D is unclear. This CDR3 region has 13 residues. Trimming pared 2 bases from V and 5 bases from J, leaving 9 bases between. Germline loops: CDR1 SGHAT, CDR2 FQDESV (reference sequence).

The chain is built from TRBV5-4 and TRBJ2-3, with TRBD1 as a possible D gene (5 bases). The CDR3 extends over 14 amino acids. Germline V gene sequence: CDR1 SGHNT, CDR2 YYREEE (reference sequence). V was clipped by 1 base and J by 4 bases, with 10 bases between them. Written as DNA, the CDR3 is TGTGCCAGCAGCTTGCAGGGTGGGGCAGATACGCAGTATTTT. This gives the protein CASSLQGGADTQYF.

V is TRBV29-1 and J is TRBJ2-7, with TRBD1 identical over 9 bases. This CDR3 spans 13 amino acids. The trim removed 7 bases at V and 6 bases at J, leaving 10 bases unmatched. Germline V gives CDR1 SQVTM, CDR2 ANQGSEA. The CDR3 region is CSGTGQGQGEQYF. CDR3 nucleotides: TGCAGCGGGACGGGACAGGGCCAAGGCGAGCAGTACTTC.

This chain joins TRBV4-3 and TRBJ2-1, with D possibly TRBD2 on 5 matching bases. The germline V gene encodes CDR1 LGHNA and CDR2 YSLEER. CDR3 size: 16 residues. Deletions cut 3 bases from V and 1 base from J, with 13 bases between. This chain's CDR3 is CASSQRPGFSYNEQFF. CDR3 coding DNA: TGCGCCAGCAGCCAGAGGCCGGGATTTTCCTACAATGAGCAGTTCTTC.

The chain uses TRBV6-1 and TRBJ2-7; a weak D match, TRBD2 (5 bases). Germline CDR1 is MNHNS and CDR2 is SASEGT. V lost 0 bases, J lost 3 bases, and 15 bases lay in between. The CDR3 has 16 residues. The CDR3 reads CASSEAEERRYYEQYF. CDR3 sequence (DNA): TGTGCCAGCAGTGAAGCGGAGGAACGGAGGTACTACGAGCAGTACTTC.

This chain joins TRBV6-4 and TRBJ2-1, with no clear D. Germline V gives CDR1 MRHNA, CDR2 SNTAGT. The ends were cut back, 5 bases at V and 3 bases at J, with 8 bases in the middle. CDR3 size: 13 residues. The CDR3 nucleotides read TGTGCCAGCAGTTTGTCTAGCTACAATGAGCAGTTCTTC. Amino acid sequence: CASSLSSYNEQFF.

J is TRBJ2-1 and V is TRBV7-2, with a possible D match to TRBD1 (6 bases). Germline loops: CDR1 SGHTA, CDR2 FQGNSA. This CDR3 spans 14 amino acids. Trimming took 0 bases from V and 8 from J, leaving 11 bases between them. In DNA form, the CDR3 reads TGTGCCAGCAGCTTAGCGACTGGGGGCCATGAGCAGTTCTTC. Encoded protein: CASSLATGGHEQFF.

This sequence joins TRBV30 and TRBJ2-5; weak D call: TRBD2 (6 bases). The CDR3 contains 14 residues. Germline CDR1 is GTSNPN and CDR2 is SVGIG (reference sequence). The chain's CDR3 is CPPEDYPSRETQYF. DNA of the CDR3: TGTCCGCCGGAGGACTACCCTTCCCGGGAGACCCAGTACTTC.